This T cell receptor beta chain stems from a study of beta chain features in type 1 diabetes. This clone has more than one count but fewer than ten. Its antigen remains unidentified. Overall study findings and caveats: All four CD4+ subsets of Type 1 diabetes patients contained TCRB CDR3s that were moderately but significantly shorter. Insertions were fewer and deletions more numerous at VDJ junctions in type 1 diabetes patients.

Each donor gave one heparinised blood draw averaging approximately 120 mL. CD4+ naive, central memory, regulatory and stem cell-like memory cells were sorted via CD45RO/CCR7/CD25/CD127/CD95/CD27. The sequenced template was cDNA made from the entire isolated RNA. The table came from immunoSEQ multiplex PCR; TCRdb's copy has only in-frame clones and leaves some out. Of some 330,000 clones in the sample, about 10% were seen once. The CDR3 sequence is 12 residues long. V shed 4 bases and J shed 8 bases, with 12 bases lying between them. Germline V gene lookup returns CDR1 LNHNV and CDR2 YYDKDF (reference sequence).

This chain joins TRBV15 and TRBJ2-7; weak D call: TRBD1 (6 bases). This receptor was obtained from a woman between 25 and 40 years old in good health. The sequencing input was naive CD4+ T cells from blood. CDR3 nucleotide sequence: TGTGCCACCAGCATGACTCAGGGGAAGCAGTACTTC. Residues: CATSMTQGKQYF.